The 18 T cell receptor beta chains below were found in one sample sequenced in a study of cytomegalovirus exposure and HLA in healthy donors. PCR primers comprised 60 Vbeta and 13 Jbeta primers. Clones were sequenced by immunoSEQ multiplex PCR, and TCRdb holds only the in-frame ones, with some missing. Its clone listing holds about 72,000 clones. The sequenced sample consisted of PBMCs. These receptors originate from a man in his forties or fifties in good health and CMV-seronegative.

This chain joins TRBV25-1 and TRBJ2-1; no firm D call. The germline CDR1 and CDR2 sequences are MGHDK and SYGVNS. The CDR3 covers 14 residues. Trimming pared 5 bases from V and 7 bases from J, leaving 15 bases between. The CDR3 reads CASSPPRVRNEQFF. CDR3 DNA: TGTGCCAGCAGTCCCCCTCGGGTACGGAATGAGCAGTTCTTC.

The chain employs TRBV4-1 and TRBJ2-6, with TRBD1 identical over 8 bases. V was pared by 7 bases and J by 9 bases, with 8 bases of the junction left unmatched. The CDR3 runs 14 residues. Germline V lookup: CDR1 MGHRA, CDR2 YSYEKL. The CDR3 nucleotides are TGCGCCAGCACCTCTACAGGGGGAAACAACGTCCTGACTTTC. This gives the protein CASTSTGGNNVLTF.

The chain couples TRBV5-1 to TRBJ2-5; perhaps TRBD1 as D (6 bases). Germline V gives CDR1 SGHRS, CDR2 YFSETQ. V was cut by 1 base and J by 3 bases, with 10 bases left in between. This CDR3 contains 14 residues. This CDR3 reads CASSLSRGKETQYF. In DNA, the CDR3 is TGCGCCAGCAGCTTGAGTAGGGGGAAAGAGACCCAGTACTTC. The full variable domain, its missing parts supplied by reference TRBV5-1 and TRBJ2-5, is KAGVTQTPRYLIKTRGQQVTLSCSPISGHRSVSWYQQTPGQGLQFLFEYFSETQRNKGNFPGRFSGRQFSNSRSEMNVSTLELGDSALYLCASSLSRGKETQYFGPGTRLLVL.

This chain links TRBV7-2 with TRBJ1-1; no firm D call. The germline V and J ends were trimmed by 4 bases and 1 base, with 7 bases remaining between them. Germline V lookup: CDR1 SGHTA, CDR2 FQGNSA. This CDR3 has 13 residues. The CDR3 loop reads CASSYNWNTEAFF. The CDR3 DNA is TGTGCCAGCAGCTATAACTGGAACACTGAAGCTTTCTTT.

The CDR3 nucleotides read TGCAGCGTTGGGCACAGGGGGGGCTACGAGCAGTACTTC. This sequence encodes CSVGHRGGYEQYF. The rearrangement links TRBV29-1 to TRBJ2-7, with TRBD1 as a possible D gene (8 bases). The germline gives CDR1 SQVTM, CDR2 ANQGSEA. The CDR3 totals 13 residues. Trimming removed 4 bases from V and 3 bases from J, with 13 bases in between.

The rearrangement uses TRBV29-1 and TRBJ1-3, with D perhaps matching TRBD1 (5 bases). The CDR3 sequence is 13 residues long. Germline assignment: CDR1 SQVTM and CDR2 ANQGSEA. V was pared by 3 bases and J by 2 bases, with 8 bases between. CDR3 sequence: CSVEGPPGNTIYF. CDR3 sequence (DNA): TGCAGCGTTGAGGGGCCACCTGGAAACACCATATATTTT.

The chain has TRBV28 and TRBJ2-5; TRBD2 matches at 10 bases. Germline V gene sequence: CDR1 MDHEN, CDR2 SYDVKM. The CDR3 covers 15 residues. The trim removed 4 bases at V and 5 bases at J, leaving 7 bases unmatched. The CDR3 DNA sequence: TGTGCCAGCAGTTACAGCGGGGGGGCCAAGGAGACCCAGTACTTC. It specifies CASSYSGGAKETQYF.

Worth noting for this clone: The sample holds other DNA sequences that translate to the same CDR3. The chain uses TRBV19 and TRBJ2-3; tentative D call: TRBD1 (6 bases). This CDR3 has 15 amino acids. V shed 1 base and J shed 0 bases, with 8 bases lying between them. CDR1 is LNHDA and CDR2 is SQIVND in the germline V gene (reference sequence). The CDR3 protein is CASSIGQGSTDTQYF. The CDR3 nucleotides are TGTGCCAGTAGTATAGGGCAGGGGAGCACAGATACGCAGTATTTT.

The rearrangement links TRBV11-2 to TRBJ2-3; TRBD1 matches 7 bases. The V gene end was trimmed by 3 bases and the J gene end by 6 bases; junction bases not matched to a gene: 12. The CDR3 length is 16 residues. The germline gives CDR1 SGHAT, CDR2 FQNNGV. The CDR3 loop is CASSFTYRGSGDTQYF. CDR3 bases: TGTGCCAGCAGCTTTACTTACAGGGGCTCCGGGGATACGCAGTATTTT.

The chain joins TRBV7-3 to TRBJ2-5; D call uncertain. Trimming took 0 bases from V and 4 from J, leaving 6 bases between them. This CDR3 comprises 13 residues. Germline-derived CDR1 and CDR2 are SGHTA and FQGTGA. CDR3 sequence (DNA): TGTGCCAGCAGCTTAACTAGCTCAGAGACCCAGTACTTC. It specifies CASSLTSSETQYF.

The chain carries TRBV28 and TRBJ2-5; TRBD2 agrees at 11 bases. The V gene's germline CDR1 is MDHEN and CDR2 SYDVKM. Trimming removed 4 bases from V and 5 bases from J; junction bases left unmatched: 6. CDR3 length: 15 residues. CDR3 DNA: TGTGCCAGCAGTTCCGGGACTAGCGGTCTGGAGACCCAGTACTTC. This encodes CASSSGTSGLETQYF.

This sequence joins TRBV6-5 and TRBJ2-3; 11 bases map to TRBD1. V dropped 4 bases and J dropped 8; count of bases not matched to a gene: 5. The germline V gene encodes CDR1 MNHEY and CDR2 SVGAGI. This CDR3 is 14 amino acids long. The CDR3 coding sequence is TGTGCCAGCAGTTTGGACAGGGGGCAACGTACGCAGTATTTT. Its protein is CASSLDRGQRTQYF.

This chain links TRBV30 with TRBJ2-7; 8 bases line up with TRBD2. Trimming at V came to 0 bases and at J to 2 bases, leaving 6 bases not matched to a gene. This CDR3 has 15 residues. Germline loops: CDR1 GTSNPN, CDR2 SVGIG (reference sequence). The CDR3 sequence is CAWSVRIGGAYEQYF. CDR3 coding DNA: TGTGCCTGGAGTGTACGGATCGGGGGGGCCTACGAGCAGTACTTC.

The chain recombines TRBV29-1 with TRBJ2-1; 14 bases are shared with TRBD2. Germline assignment: CDR1 SQVTM and CDR2 ANQGSEA. The CDR3 loop spans 16 amino acids. Germline trimming cut 5 bases from V and 1 base from J; bases unmatched to any gene: 4. Here the CDR3 DNA reads TGCAGCGTTACCGGACTAGCGGGGGGTTCCTACAATGAGCAGTTCTTC. It specifies CSVTGLAGGSYNEQFF.

The chain carries TRBV6-1 and TRBJ1-5, with 10 bases lining up with TRBD1. V was clipped by 5 bases and J by 5 bases; unmatched bases: 6. CDR1 and CDR2 (germline): MNHNS, SASEGT. The CDR3 length is 15 residues. CDR3 region: CASSTRDRGYQPQHF. CDR3 nucleotides: TGTGCCAGCAGTACAAGGGACAGGGGATATCAGCCCCAGCATTTT.

This chain joins TRBV6-5 and TRBJ1-5; a possible D gene is TRBD1 (5 bases). V dropped 5 bases and J dropped 4 bases, with 9 bases sitting between them. The CDR3 is 13 amino acids. Germline V lookup: CDR1 MNHEY, CDR2 SVGAGI. The CDR3 nucleotides read TGTGCCAGCAGTGGGGCCGCTAATCAGCCCCAGCATTTT. Its protein is CASSGAANQPQHF.

The chain combines TRBV6-1 with TRBJ2-1; D is ambiguous. The germline V gene encodes CDR1 MNHNS and CDR2 SASEGT. The V end lost 2 bases, the J end lost 0 bases, and 8 bases lay between the germline ends. The length of the CDR3 is 15 residues. The CDR3 DNA follows: TGTGCCAGCAGTGAATTGTTCAACTCCTACAATGAGCAGTTCTTC. It translates to CASSELFNSYNEQFF.

The chain recombines TRBV25-1 with TRBJ1-4; weak D call: TRBD1 (6 bases). The V end was cut by 3 bases, the J end by 6 bases, with 17 bases between. The CDR3 has 16 residues. CDR1 and CDR2 from the germline V gene are MGHDK and SYGVNS. The CDR3 spells CASSDVTGKGDEKLFF. CDR3 sequence (DNA): TGTGCCAGCAGTGATGTAACAGGGAAGGGGGATGAAAAACTGTTTTTT.